The text below deals with one TCR beta chain. Its specific antigen is unknown. Base-call qualities are not available, and no considerably larger clone is one nucleotide away. The record originates from a study of blood T cell repertoires in COVID-19 (dated by TCRdb to about 2020). For the study in its entirety: Samples covering the acute and convalescent phases of COVID-19 were provided by collaborators in the United States, Italy and Spain. The prospective study material was composed of cDNA or gDNA derived from T cells, B-cell-depleted T cells, or PBMCs. The dataset comprised deeply sampled blood TCRbeta repertoires from subjects exposed to, actively infected with, or recovered from COVID-19. The repertoires were released in a freely available public database intended as a resource for research on the immune response to SARS-CoV-2. Samples came from the ongoing ImmuneRACE study (first 160 participants) plus 1,254 subjects from 6 global collaborators. Sample metadata almost always included a de-identified subject ID, COVID-19 status, age in years and sex. Where HLA class I and class II types were available, the types were taken from metadata supplied by the sample provider, not from assay-based typing. Results the study describes overall, beyond this receptor: The quantity of clinical and demographic metadata differed by source and by participant and was supplied without curation.

The immunoSEQ Assay, a bias-controlled multiplex PCR, was used to amplify TCRbeta CDR3 regions from genomic DNA. The study's processing was this. Within the assay, amplification of reference gene primers was used to estimate how many nucleated cells each sample contained. To quantify the absolute abundance of each unique TCRbeta CDR3 rearrangement, sequence reads were collapsed and filtered. For each sample, productive Simpson clonality was calculated as the square root of Simpson's diversity index across productive rearrangements. The source is immuneACCESS, and TCRdb retained only in-frame sequences with V and J called. Part of the clones is not carried over; for the studies checked, unresolved V genes explain less than half of this, and the remainder is unexplained. The V and J calls and clone size are taken from that table; D and trimming were inferred from the DNA. The sample table shows about 150,000 clones, and 84% are seen once. The top ten clones comprise roughly 7% of the sample.

Participants in the prospective study were enrolled through a virtual design, were aged about 18 to 89 years, and lived in 24 United States geographic areas. To assign participants to cohorts, the prospective study relied on clinical history that participants themselves reported in a screening survey and a study questionnaire. ImmuneRACE Cohort 3 recovered participants were defined by two consecutive negative NP/OP PCR tests, healthcare professional clearance, or symptom resolution. In the prospective study, mobile phlebotomists collected whole blood, serum and a nasopharyngeal or oropharyngeal swab from each participant. Additional blood draws and questionnaires over an approximately 2-month period could optionally be provided by prospective study participants. Before DNA extraction, prospective study blood samples were shipped either frozen or at room temperature. The CDR3 numbers 17 residues from cysteine through phenylalanine. Only the CDR3 DNA stays, 51 bases, in frame from base 1. The CDR1 and CDR2 encoded by the germline V gene (reference sequence) are SEHNR and FQNEAQ. V ends up 0 bases short and J 4 bases short, with an unmatched junction base count of 6.

The chain is assembled from TRBV7-9 and TRBJ2-3; 11 bases in between match TRBD2. This sequence was found in a man between 50 and 59 years old who had recovered from COVID-19. Sequenced material: PBMCs or T cells enriched from blood (not recorded which). The DNA sequence is TGTGCCAGCAGCTTAGCTGTAGCGGGGGGGCCATCAGATACGCAGTATTTT. The translation is CASSLAVAGGPSDTQYF.